This T cell receptor (beta chain) was recovered during a study of regulatory T cells in long-lasting Graves disease (dated by TCRdb to about 2021). Context from the whole study: Antithyroid drugs had been taken for less than 3 months by newly diagnosed Graves' disease patients. Peripheral blood TCR sequencing and RNA sequencing compared persistent Graves' disease patients with newly diagnosed Graves' disease patients. The study was registered as a clinical trial and conducted in China. TCR sequencing covered some 13 persistent and approximately 20 newly diagnosed Graves' disease patients, about 35 samples in total. Study-wide conclusions, independent of this receptor: Peripheral blood alone was examined, since thyroid tissue, which constituted the primary lesion, could not be accessed. The small sample size was acknowledged by the authors as a limitation that may reduce accuracy. More public clonotypes were shared among persistent patients (approximately 3,000) than among newly diagnosed patients (roughly 1,000). Sequencing and analysis were limited to the TCR beta chain. Persistent disease showed preferential use of TRBV28, TRBJ1-2 and TRBJ2-5, whereas newly diagnosed disease favored TRBV20-1 and TRBJ2-1. Compared with newly diagnosed patients, persistent Graves' disease patients had lower TCR Shannon entropy and fewer highly expanded clones, which suggests clonal expansion.

In its sample, this clonotype was seen many times. It lacks a known antigen. One base away there is no much larger clone; base qualities are not given. The CDR3, cysteine through phenylalanine, is 13 amino acids long. Only CDR3 DNA remains: 39 bases, in frame from the first base. The germline V gene (reference sequence) gives CDR1 as GTSNPN and CDR2 as SVGIG. Deletion took 5 bases off V and 4 bases off J, with a span of 14 bases between the germline ends. Library prep was done by multiplex PCR. Data came from an Illumina HiSeq 4000. To build TCR beta libraries, CDR3 regions were amplified by Arm-PCR using iRepertoire HTBI primers. Before sequencing, the PCR products underwent gel purification. The paper's data handling went like this. Across samples, approximately 68 TRBV and over 11 TRBJ segments were identified and used for gene usage analysis of CDR3 amino acid clonotypes. COPE and FqMerger were used to merge the filtered high-quality paired reads into contigs. Contigs were aligned with BLAST to IMGT TRBV, TRBD and TRBJ reference genes, and CDR3 was defined per IMGT. Clonotypes above 0.1% frequency were classified as highly expanded clones. Shannon entropy served as the measure of repertoire diversity, while the Gini coefficient captured V-J evenness. A clonotype was considered public if more than one individual shared it. Clones were called with MiXCR by TCRdb after fastp trimmed the public reads at Q25, and only in-frame beta chains were retained. Each entry is one CDR3 protein sequence, shown with its most common DNA and genes. V and J calls and clone size were set by TCRdb, not the authors. Recorded for this sample are about 300,000 distinct CDR3 sequences; more than 15% of them occurred a single time. The ten largest clones take up about 36% of the sample.

The time point label for this specimen denotes: newly diagnosed GD, antithyroid drugs for less than 3 months. For both TCR sequencing and RNA sequencing, RNA was extracted from PBMCs in TRIzol. The diagnosis of Graves' disease followed American Thyroid Association guidelines. Recruitment of patients was carried out at an endocrinology department in Xi'an, China. From each patient, approximately 9.9 milliliters of peripheral blood was collected into an EDTA anticoagulant tube. Ficoll Paque Plus density gradient separation was used to isolate PBMCs, and no additional T cell sorting was done. An Agilent 2100 Bioanalyzer and agarose gel were used to check RNA quality, while a NanoDrop 2000 measured RNA concentration.

The V and J segments used are TRBV30 and TRBJ2-5; the D gene is perhaps TRBD1 or TRBD2, each of them matching over 6 bases. The TCR originated in a female donor with Graves disease. The sample consisted of peripheral blood mononuclear cells (PBMCs), taken at new diagnosis, from a patient treated with antithyroid drugs. The DNA sequence is given as TGTGCCTGGGTTCAACGGGGGCCAGAGACCCAGTACTTC. The resulting protein is CAWVQRGPETQYF.